Following are 2 T cell receptor beta chains from one sample sequenced in a study of blood T cells in healthy people across ages. A sample-barcoded 5' primer and a J-beta primer mix were used in a second PCR of roughly 6 to 11 cycles. TCRdb reprocessed the 5' RACE reads with MiXCR, giving one entry per CDR3 protein. The sample has some 1.6 million distinct CDR3 sequences, about 31% seen once; the top ten hold 11%. The sequenced sample was blood. The receptors stem from a woman aged 25 to 39 in good health.

The table lists this clonotype with a few counts. This sequence joins TRBV29-1 and TRBJ1-4; TRBD1 aligns across 8 bases. The CDR3 loop spans 16 amino acids. Per germline, CDR1 SQVTM and CDR2 ANQGSEA. J lost 4 bases, V lost 4 bases, and 11 bases had no gene match. The CDR3 protein is CSVGDRGPKHNEKLFF. In nucleotides, the CDR3 is TGCAGCGTTGGTGACAGGGGCCCTAAACATAATGAAAAACTGTTTTTT.

This clonotype was detected only a few times. This chain connects TRBV9 to TRBJ2-7; maybe TRBD2 (5 bases). This CDR3 comprises 14 residues. Deletions cut 0 bases from V and 3 bases from J, with 10 bases between. The germline V gene has CDR1 SGDLS and CDR2 YYNGEE. The CDR3 nucleotides are TGTGCCAGCAGCGTAGGTATTGAGGGCTACGAGCAGTACTTC. Protein: CASSVGIEGYEQYF.